The 2 T cell receptor beta chains listed next were all sequenced from one sample in a study of CD8 T cells in ankylosing spondylitis. MiXCR, applied by TCRdb to the 5' RACE reads, yields one record per CDR3 protein. The sample has some 350,000 distinct CDR3 sequences; roughly 15% are singletons. Sequencing was done on a sample of blood, either unsorted or a sorted T cell fraction (not recorded which). These receptors were collected from a male donor with ankylosing spondylitis or in good health (not recorded which).

This clonotype was seen a handful of times. The CDR3 loop reads CASSRGGSSYEQYF. In nucleotides, the CDR3 is TGTGCCAGCAGCCGTGGGGGTTCCTCCTACGAGCAGTACTTC. The rearrangement uses TRBV12-3 or TRBV12-4 and TRBJ2-7; either TRBD1 or TRBD2 may fit D (5 bases each). The CDR3 runs 14 residues. V gave up 6 bases and J gave up 0 bases, with 12 bases separating them.

The chain carries TRBV7-2 and TRBJ1-1; D gene unclear. Germline lookup yields CDR1 SGHTA and CDR2 FQGNSA. The CDR3 sequence is 15 residues long. The ends were cut back, 5 bases at V and 2 bases at J, with 15 bases in the middle. The DNA for the CDR3 is TGTGCCAGCAGCCCCGCCCTGAGAGGAAACACTGAAGCTTTCTTT. It codes for CASSPALRGNTEAFF.